The 27 T cell receptor beta chains below all came from one sample that was sequenced in a study of blood T cell repertoires in COVID-19. Profiling relied on immunoSEQ multiplex PCR, and the TCRdb table lists in-frame clones only, not all of them. This sample yields over 200,000 clones, of which 65% to 85% are seen a single time; approximately 9% belongs to the top ten. The sequenced sample was peripheral blood. These receptors originate from a man in his forties or fifties with active or convalescent COVID-19.

This clone was counted a single time. The chain uses TRBV6-5 and TRBJ1-6; D might be TRBD1 (6 bases). The germline V gene has CDR1 MNHEY and CDR2 SVGAGI. The CDR3 sequence is 16 residues long. Trimming pared 1 base from V and 1 base from J, leaving 8 bases between. This CDR3 is CASSYLQGSYNSPLHF. CDR3 coding DNA: TGTGCCAGCAGTTACTTACAGGGATCCTATAATTCACCCCTCCACTTT.

The chain is built from TRBV10-3 and TRBJ1-5, with D uncertain. The CDR3 runs to 16 residues. The germline V gene encodes CDR1 ENHRY and CDR2 SYGVKD. Trimming removed 2 bases from V and 1 base from J, with 12 bases in between. The CDR3 sequence: CAISEGRGESNQPQHF. The DNA for the CDR3 is TGTGCCATCAGTGAGGGTCGGGGAGAGAGCAATCAGCCCCAGCATTTT.

The CDR3 DNA reads as TGTGCCAGCAGCTTAGATAGCTATCGGACTGAAGCTTTCTTT. Residues: CASSLDSYRTEAFF. The chain recombines TRBV7-8 with TRBJ1-1; D not resolved. CDR3 length equals 14 residues. CDR1 and CDR2 (germline): SGHVS, FQNEAQ. The V gene lost 1 base and the J gene lost 5 bases, with 11 bases spanning the gap.

CDR3 bases: TGTGCCAGCAGTGAACGGGTAGTTTACGAGCAGTACTTC. Amino acids: CASSERVVYEQYF. The chain has TRBV2 and TRBJ2-7; no reliable D call. The V gene's germline CDR1 is SNHLY and CDR2 FYNNEI. V was cut by 2 bases and J by 4 bases, with 9 bases left in between. This CDR3 has 13 residues. Variable domain in full (rest from reference TRBV2 and TRBJ2-7): EPEVTQTPSHQVTQMGQEVILRCVPISNHLYFYWYRQILGQKVEFLVSFYNNEISEKSEIFDDQFSVERPDGSNFTLKIRSTKLEDSAMYFCASSERVVYEQYFGPGTRLTVT.

The chain links TRBV24-1 to TRBJ2-1; TRBD1 agrees at 8 bases. V shed 4 bases and J 7 bases; nucleotides not matched to a gene: 5. Looked up from germline, CDR1 is KGHDR and CDR2 is SFDVKD. This CDR3 region has 14 residues. In nucleotides, the CDR3 is TGTGCCACCAGTGAGCAGGGGGCAGGAAATGAGCAGTTCTTC. Its translation is CATSEQGAGNEQFF.

This clone was recorded once. This chain links TRBV7-3 with TRBJ1-1, with a tentative D call TRBD1 (5 bases). Trimming stripped 1 base from V and 11 bases from J, with 14 bases between. Per germline, CDR1 SGHTA and CDR2 FQGTGA. The CDR3 is 13 amino acids. The CDR3 coding sequence is TGTGCCAGCAGCTTAATATTAGGGGAGGAGGCTTTCTTT. Translation gives CASSLILGEEAFF.

V usage is TRBV5-1 and J usage is TRBJ1-2, with no clear D. Trimming shortened V by 3 bases and J by 1 base, and 7 bases separated the two germline ends. Germline V gene sequence: CDR1 SGHRS, CDR2 YFSETQ. CDR3 length: 13 amino acids. CDR3 bases: TGCGCCAGCAGCTCCGACTTTAACTATGGCTACACCTTC. It specifies CASSSDFNYGYTF.

The chain links TRBV5-1 to TRBJ1-2; a possible D gene is TRBD1 (6 bases). The CDR3 is 15 residues long. With 6 bases removed from V and 1 base from J, the gap between germline ends came to 16 bases. Germline V gives CDR1 SGHRS, CDR2 YFSETQ. DNA of the CDR3: TGCGCCAGCAAGACAGGCACGCAAATTAACTATGGCTACACCTTC. This encodes CASKTGTQINYGYTF.

The J gene is TRBJ1-2, the V gene TRBV5-1, with a tentative D call TRBD1 (6 bases). The CDR3 length is 14 residues. Trimming took 0 bases from V and 5 from J, leaving 11 bases between them. Germline V gene sequence: CDR1 SGHRS, CDR2 YFSETQ. The CDR3 DNA is TGCGCCAGCAGCTTGGGGACAGCCTCTTATGGCTACACCTTC. Translating it yields CASSLGTASYGYTF. Filled out from reference TRBV5-1 and TRBJ1-2, the complete variable domain reads KAGVTQTPRYLIKTRGQQVTLSCSPISGHRSVSWYQQTPGQGLQFLFEYFSETQRNKGNFPGRFSGRQFSNSRSEMNVSTLELGDSALYLCASSLGTASYGYTFGSGTRLTVV.

J is TRBJ1-2 and V is TRBV19; 7 nucleotides line up with TRBD1. Germline CDR1 reads LNHDA; CDR2 reads SQIVND (reference sequence). The CDR3 extends over 14 amino acids. The ends lost 1 base at V and 5 bases at J; junction bases unmatched: 4. The CDR3 nucleotides are TGTGCCAGTAGTATAGGGACAGGAGAGTATGGCTACACCTTC. Translation: CASSIGTGEYGYTF.

This chain uses TRBV5-1 with TRBJ2-2; D is unclear. Trimming stripped 5 bases from V and 7 bases from J, with 12 bases between. The CDR3 covers 13 residues. Germline CDR1 reads SGHRS; CDR2 reads YFSETQ. CDR3 sequence: CASSLPPGGELFF. The CDR3 nucleotides are TGCGCCAGCAGTCTCCCCCCCGGCGGGGAGCTGTTTTTT.

J is TRBJ1-5 and V is TRBV19; 8 bases are a match to TRBD1. The CDR3 extends over 16 amino acids. The V segment lost 2 bases and the J segment 2 bases; nucleotides outside the gene matches: 5. Germline loops: CDR1 LNHDA, CDR2 SQIVND (reference sequence). CDR3 DNA: TGTGCCAGTAGTATATTCGCAGGGGGCGGCAATCAGCCCCAGCATTTT. This translates into CASSIFAGGGNQPQHF.

This chain joins TRBV14 and TRBJ2-1; possibly TRBD2 for D (6 bases). The V gene's germline CDR1 is SGHDN and CDR2 FVKESK. This CDR3 region has 13 residues. The germline V and J ends were trimmed by 4 bases and 12 bases, with 16 bases remaining between them. As DNA, the CDR3 is TGTGCCAGCAGCCGAAAACTAGCTCTGATGCAGTTCTTC. Translation gives CASSRKLALMQFF.

The chain carries TRBV10-1 and TRBJ1-5; D gene unclear. The V gene's germline CDR1 is WNHNN and CDR2 SYGVQD (reference sequence). V was trimmed by 11 bases and J by 6 bases, leaving 5 bases between them. The CDR3 extends over 9 amino acids. DNA of the CDR3: TGCGCCCTGCGTCAGCCCCAGCATTTT. It encodes CALRQPQHF.

The V call is TRBV15, the J call TRBJ2-5; TRBD1 agrees at 9 bases. The germline V gene has CDR1 LNHNV and CDR2 YYDKDF (reference sequence). CDR3 length: 17 residues. The V gene end was trimmed by 2 bases and the J gene end by 4 bases; junction bases not matched to a gene: 11. The CDR3 coding sequence is TGTGCCACCAGCAGAAAATTCGACAGGGGGAAGATAGAGACCCAGTACTTC. This sequence encodes CATSRKFDRGKIETQYF.

The gene calls are TRBV10-3 and TRBJ1-2; the D gene is possibly TRBD1 (5 bases). Germline V gives CDR1 ENHRY, CDR2 SYGVKD. The CDR3 totals 15 residues. V was pared by 4 bases and J by 4 bases, with 16 bases between. CDR3 coding DNA: TGTGCCATCAGTGTACAGGCGCTACCTATCTATGGCTACACCTTC. This sequence encodes CAISVQALPIYGYTF.

The genes are TRBV23-1 and TRBJ1-2; unclear D gene. TRBV23-1 belongs to the ORF category, with a function that is uncertain. The CDR3 consists of 17 residues. Trimming removed 0 bases from V and 0 bases from J, with 14 bases in between. Here the CDR3 reads CASSQSSSTATNYGYTF. DNA of the CDR3: TGCGCCAGCAGTCAATCGTCATCTACCGCTACTAACTATGGCTACACCTTC.

This sequence joins TRBV5-6 and TRBJ1-1; D is unresolved. Trimming left V 1 base short and J 0 bases short, with 4 bases between. In germline, CDR1 is SGHDT, CDR2 YYEEEE. The CDR3 extends over 13 amino acids. CDR3 protein: CASSLSVNTEAFF. The CDR3 bases are TGTGCCAGCAGCTTGTCGGTGAACACTGAAGCTTTCTTT.

This chain uses TRBV29-1 with TRBJ2-7, with a possible D match to TRBD1 (5 bases). CDR1 is SQVTM, CDR2 ANQGSEA, per germline. The CDR3 length is 11 residues. Trimming removed 6 bases from V and 4 bases from J, with 10 bases in between. This chain's CDR3 is CSVKDTYEQYF. The CDR3 DNA follows: TGCAGCGTCAAGGACACGTACGAGCAGTACTTC.

This clone appeared a single time. The rearrangement joins TRBV28 to TRBJ2-2; D possibly corresponds to TRBD2 (5 bases). V was cut by 7 bases and J by 1 base, with 13 bases left in between. The CDR3 runs to 15 residues. The germline CDR1 and CDR2 sequences are MDHEN and SYDVKM. The chain's CDR3 is CASTGGGWNTGELFF. CDR3 DNA sequence: TGTGCCAGCACCGGAGGTGGTTGGAACACCGGGGAGCTGTTTTTT.

This rearrangement joins TRBV2 to TRBJ1-2; 9 bases fit TRBD1. V gave up 3 bases and J gave up 4 bases; unmatched junction bases: 6. This CDR3 spans 15 amino acids. Germline-derived CDR1 and CDR2 are SNHLY and FYNNEI. CDR3 loop: CASSDPGQGPYGYTF. DNA for the CDR3: TGTGCCAGCAGTGACCCGGGACAGGGCCCCTATGGCTACACCTTC.

The chain employs TRBV6-5 and TRBJ2-7; 7 bases align to TRBD2. This CDR3 has 13 residues. With 8 bases clipped from V and 6 bases from J, the junction kept 10 bases outside the gene matches. Looked up from germline, CDR1 is MNHEY and CDR2 is SVGAGI. Written as DNA, the CDR3 is TGTGCCAGCCTTACCTTTCGGGGGGTCGAGCAGTACTTC. It specifies CASLTFRGVEQYF.

The chain combines TRBV7-2 with TRBJ1-2; perhaps TRBD1 as D (5 bases). Between the trimmed V and J ends, which lost 1 base and 0 bases, there was a span of 9 bases. From germline, CDR1 is SGHTA and CDR2 FQGNSA. The CDR3 spans 15 residues. The CDR3 bases are TGTGCCAGCAGCTTAGTTTCAGGGTCTAACTATGGCTACACCTTC. It yields the protein CASSLVSGSNYGYTF.

The chain employs TRBV4-1 and TRBJ1-2, with TRBD1 as a possible D gene (5 bases). V was pared by 1 base and J by 2 bases, with 8 bases between. Looked up from germline, CDR1 is MGHRA and CDR2 is YSYEKL. CDR3 length: 14 residues. CDR3 DNA sequence: TGCGCCAGCAGCCAAGTTCACAGGAACTATGGCTACACCTTC. Translating gives CASSQVHRNYGYTF.

The chain carries TRBV2 and TRBJ1-1; perhaps TRBD1 as D (5 bases). This CDR3 is built from 14 residues. Germline V CDR1 and CDR2: SNHLY, FYNNEI. V was shortened by 7 bases and J by 1 base, with 13 bases between the two germline ends. The CDR3 region has the DNA TGTGCCAGCAACGTTCGGGGGGGGAACACTGAAGCTTTCTTT. Its protein product is CASNVRGGNTEAFF.

The V gene is TRBV9, the J gene TRBJ2-5; possible D gene TRBD2, 6 bases. Trimming took 2 bases from V and 5 from J, leaving 16 bases between them. This CDR3 spans 15 amino acids. Looked up from germline, CDR1 is SGDLS and CDR2 is YYNGEE. The CDR3: CASSVLGLPLETQYF. CDR3 coding DNA: TGTGCCAGCAGCGTTCTGGGACTGCCCCTGGAGACCCAGTACTTC.

The genes are TRBV11-2 and TRBJ1-6; 9 bases are a match to TRBD1. The germline gives CDR1 SGHAT, CDR2 FQNNGV. The V segment lost 5 bases and the J segment 10 bases; nucleotides outside the gene matches: 9. This CDR3 is 15 amino acids long. The CDR3 here is CASSTRDRVQSPLHF. CDR3 DNA: TGTGCCAGCAGCACCCGGGACAGGGTGCAATCACCCCTCCACTTT.